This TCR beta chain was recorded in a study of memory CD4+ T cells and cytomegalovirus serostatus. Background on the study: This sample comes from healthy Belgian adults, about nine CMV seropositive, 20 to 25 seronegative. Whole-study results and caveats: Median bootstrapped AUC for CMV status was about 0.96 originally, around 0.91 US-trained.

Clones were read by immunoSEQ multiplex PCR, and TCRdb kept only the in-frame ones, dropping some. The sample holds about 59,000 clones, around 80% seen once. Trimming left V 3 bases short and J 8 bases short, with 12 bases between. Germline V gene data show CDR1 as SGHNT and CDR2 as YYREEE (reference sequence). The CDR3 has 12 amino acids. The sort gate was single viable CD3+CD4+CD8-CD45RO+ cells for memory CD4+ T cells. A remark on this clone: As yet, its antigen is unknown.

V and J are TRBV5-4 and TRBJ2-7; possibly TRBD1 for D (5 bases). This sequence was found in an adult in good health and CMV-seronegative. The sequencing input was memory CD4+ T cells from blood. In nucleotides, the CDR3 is TGTGCCAGCAGCTCCGACAGTATCAAGCAGTACTTC. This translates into CASSSDSIKQYF.